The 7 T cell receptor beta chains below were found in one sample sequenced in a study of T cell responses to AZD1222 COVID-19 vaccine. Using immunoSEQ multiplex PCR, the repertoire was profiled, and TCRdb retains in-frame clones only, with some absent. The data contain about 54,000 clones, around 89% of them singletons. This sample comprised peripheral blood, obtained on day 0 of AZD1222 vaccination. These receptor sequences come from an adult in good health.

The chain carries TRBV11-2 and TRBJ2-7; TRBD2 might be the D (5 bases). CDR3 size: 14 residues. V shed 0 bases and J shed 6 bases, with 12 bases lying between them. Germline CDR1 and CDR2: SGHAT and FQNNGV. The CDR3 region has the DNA TGTGCCAGCAGCTTAGATAGGCTAGCAGCCGAGCAGTACTTC. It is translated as CASSLDRLAAEQYF. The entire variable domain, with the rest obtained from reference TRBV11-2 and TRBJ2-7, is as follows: EAGVAQSPRYKIIEKRQSVAFWCNPISGHATLYWYQQILGQGPKLLIQFQNNGVVDDSQLPKDRFSAERLKGVDSTLKIQPAKLEDSAVYLCASSLDRLAAEQYFGPGTRLTVT.

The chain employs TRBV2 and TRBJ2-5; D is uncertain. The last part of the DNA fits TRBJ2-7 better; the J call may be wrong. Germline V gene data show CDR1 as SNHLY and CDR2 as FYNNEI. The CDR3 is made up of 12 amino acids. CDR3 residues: CASSKQDYEQYF. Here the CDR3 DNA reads TGTGCCAGCAGTAAGCAGGATTACGAGCAGTACTTC.

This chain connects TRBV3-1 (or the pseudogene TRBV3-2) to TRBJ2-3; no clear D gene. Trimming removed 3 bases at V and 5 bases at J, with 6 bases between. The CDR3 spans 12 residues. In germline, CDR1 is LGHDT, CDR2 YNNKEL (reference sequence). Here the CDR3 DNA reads TGTGCCAGCAGCCAGAGAGGAGATACGCAGTATTTT. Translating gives CASSQRGDTQYF.

CDR3 DNA: TGTGCCAGCAGTTTATACGGAAACACTGAAGCTTTCTTT. The encoded protein is CASSLYGNTEAFF. The chain uses TRBV12-3 or TRBV12-4 and TRBJ1-1, with D unclear. Trimming stripped 2 bases from V and 2 bases from J, with 6 bases between. The CDR3 totals 13 residues.

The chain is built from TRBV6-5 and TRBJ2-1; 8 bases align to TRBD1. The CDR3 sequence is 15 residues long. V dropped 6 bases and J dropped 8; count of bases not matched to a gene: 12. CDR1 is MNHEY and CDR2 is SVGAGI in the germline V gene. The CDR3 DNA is TGTGCCAGCAGCCCCCGAGACAGGGGTAAGGATGAGCAGTTCTTC. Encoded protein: CASSPRDRGKDEQFF.

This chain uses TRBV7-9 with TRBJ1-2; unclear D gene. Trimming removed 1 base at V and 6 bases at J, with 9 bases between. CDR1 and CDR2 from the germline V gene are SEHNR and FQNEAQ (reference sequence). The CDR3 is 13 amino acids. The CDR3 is CASSLGPPDGYTF. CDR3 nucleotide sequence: TGTGCCAGCAGCTTAGGTCCTCCCGATGGCTACACCTTC. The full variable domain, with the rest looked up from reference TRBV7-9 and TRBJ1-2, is DTGVSQNPRHKITKRGQNVTFRCDPISEHNRLYWYRQTLGQGPEFLTYFQNEAQLEKSRLLSDRFSAERPKGSFSTLEIQRTEQGDSAMYLCASSLGPPDGYTFGSGTRLTVV.

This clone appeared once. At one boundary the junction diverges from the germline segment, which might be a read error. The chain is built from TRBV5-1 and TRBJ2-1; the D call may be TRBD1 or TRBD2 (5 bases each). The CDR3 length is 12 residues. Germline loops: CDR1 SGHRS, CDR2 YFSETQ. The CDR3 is CASSLTEREKVF. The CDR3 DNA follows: TGCGCCAGCAGCCTGACAGAAAGGGAGAAGGTCTTC.